This T cell receptor (beta chain) was sequenced for a study of cytomegalovirus exposure and HLA in healthy donors. Clones were sequenced by immunoSEQ multiplex PCR, and TCRdb holds only the in-frame ones, with some missing. The sample has approximately 72,000 clones, roughly 94% seen once. About this clone itself: The antigen remains unidentified.

Points from the study as a whole: Most TCR sequences were seen very rarely across donors, but some public TCRs occurred in many.

The donors belonged to the roughly 110-subject validation cohort, separate from the roughly 720-subject first cohort. J gave up 0 bases and V 0 bases, and 12 bases lay outside the gene matches. This CDR3 is 19 amino acids long. From germline, CDR1 is SGHRS and CDR2 YFSETQ. The TCR originated in a young woman in good health and CMV-seronegative. This chain uses TRBV5-1 with TRBJ2-1; 7 bases agree with TRBD2. Sample: PBMCs. This CDR3 reads CASSLGVSGRGSSYNEQFF. The CDR3 bases are TGCGCCAGCAGCTTGGGGGTATCTGGGCGGGGGAGCTCCTACAATGAGCAGTTCTTC.